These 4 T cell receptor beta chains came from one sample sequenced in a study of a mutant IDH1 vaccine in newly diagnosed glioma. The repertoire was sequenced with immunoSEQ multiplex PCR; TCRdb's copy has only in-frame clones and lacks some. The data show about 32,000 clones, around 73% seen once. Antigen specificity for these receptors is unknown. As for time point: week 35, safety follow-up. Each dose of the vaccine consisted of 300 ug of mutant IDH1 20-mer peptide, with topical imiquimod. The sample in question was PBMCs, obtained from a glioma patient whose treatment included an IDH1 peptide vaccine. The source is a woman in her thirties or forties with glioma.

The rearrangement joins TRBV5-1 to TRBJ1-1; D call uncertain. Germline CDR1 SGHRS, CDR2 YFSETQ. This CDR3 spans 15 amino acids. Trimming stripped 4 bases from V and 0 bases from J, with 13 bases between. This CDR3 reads CASSHNPSMNTEAFF. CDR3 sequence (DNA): TGCGCCAGCAGCCACAACCCCAGCATGAACACTGAAGCTTTCTTT.

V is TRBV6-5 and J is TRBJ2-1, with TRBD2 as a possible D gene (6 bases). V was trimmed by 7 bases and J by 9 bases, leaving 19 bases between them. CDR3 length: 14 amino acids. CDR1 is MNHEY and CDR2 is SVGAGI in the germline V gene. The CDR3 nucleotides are TGTGCCAGCACTCACCTGGGGGGAGAGGGTGAGCAGTTCTTC. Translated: CASTHLGGEGEQFF.

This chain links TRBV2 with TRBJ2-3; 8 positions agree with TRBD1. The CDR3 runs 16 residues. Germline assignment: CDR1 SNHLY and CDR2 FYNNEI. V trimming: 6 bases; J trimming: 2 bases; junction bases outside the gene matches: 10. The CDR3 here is CASSRQGSRNTDTQYF. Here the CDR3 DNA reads TGTGCCAGCAGCAGACAGGGGTCCCGGAACACAGATACGCAGTATTTT. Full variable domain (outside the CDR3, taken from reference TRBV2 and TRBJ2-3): EPEVTQTPSHQVTQMGQEVILRCVPISNHLYFYWYRQILGQKVEFLVSFYNNEISEKSEIFDDQFSVERPDGSNFTLKIRSTKLEDSAMYFCASSRQGSRNTDTQYFGPGTRLTVL.

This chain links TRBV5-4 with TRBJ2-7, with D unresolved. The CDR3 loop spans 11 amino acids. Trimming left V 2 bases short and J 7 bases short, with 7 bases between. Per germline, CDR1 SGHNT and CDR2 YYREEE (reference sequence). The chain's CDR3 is CASSLSGEQYF. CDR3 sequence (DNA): TGTGCCAGCAGCTTATCCGGGGAGCAGTACTTC.